These 3 T cell receptor beta chains originate from one sample sequenced in a study of cytomegalovirus exposure and HLA in healthy donors (dated by TCRdb to 2016 to 2017). Receptor amplification or capture employed the immunoSEQ multiplex PCR assay. For the multiplex PCR, a mixture combining 60 forward primers for TCR Vbeta segments and 13 reverse primers for TCR Jbeta segments was used. TCRdb's version of the immuneACCESS table is confined to in-frame rearrangements and falls short of the full clone set. An unresolved V gene accounts for under half of the shortfall where checked; the remainder is of unknown origin. Counted in this sample were over 85,000 clones; around three quarters of them appeared once. Jointly, the top ten make up roughly 2% of the sample. Sequenced material: PBMCs. The receptor set was obtained from a man aged 40-50 years in good health and CMV-seronegative.

This clone was recorded a few times. V gene TRBV19 combines with J gene TRBJ2-7, with 7 bases fitting TRBD1. The CDR3 contains 17 residues. After removal of 3 bases from V and 4 bases from J, the junction contained 15 bases not matched to a gene. Looked up from germline, CDR1 is LNHDA and CDR2 is SQIVND (reference sequence). The CDR3 region is CASSMSATGVVGYEQYF. CDR3 DNA sequence: TGTGCCAGTAGTATGTCGGCAACAGGGGTGGTTGGATACGAGCAGTACTTC.

This chain joins TRBV7-9 and TRBJ1-1; D call uncertain. Germline-derived CDR1 and CDR2 are SEHNR and FQNEAQ (reference sequence). This CDR3 comprises 14 residues. The ends were cut back, 4 bases at V and 1 base at J, with 10 bases in the middle. This CDR3 is CASSSGSRNTEAFF. Written as DNA, the CDR3 is TGTGCCAGCAGCTCCGGGTCCAGGAACACTGAAGCTTTCTTT.

The chain links TRBV30 to TRBJ2-7; the D gene is possibly TRBD2 (5 bases). CDR3 length equals 15 residues. The germline V gene encodes CDR1 GTSNPN and CDR2 SVGIG (reference sequence). V dropped 0 bases and J dropped 0 bases, with 12 bases sitting between them. CDR3 in amino acids: CAWSVRGARSYEQYF. CDR3 nucleotide sequence: TGTGCCTGGAGTGTACGGGGTGCCCGCTCCTACGAGCAGTACTTC.